The 28 T cell receptor beta chains in this list originate from one sample, sequenced in a study of PD-1 blockade in classical Hodgkin lymphoma. Assay: immunoSEQ multiplex PCR; the TCRdb copy retains only in-frame clones and omits some. The sample records over 20,000 clones, around three quarters being singletons. Relapses following autologous stem cell transplantation were seen in all patients, with brentuximab vedotin exposure varying. Source: peripheral blood mononuclear cells (PBMCs), taken before the second cycle of nivolumab. The receptors were sampled from a human donor with classical Hodgkin lymphoma.

The table lists this clone with a count of one. This sequence joins TRBV19 and TRBJ2-7, with 7 bases identical to TRBD1. V shed 5 bases, J shed 3 bases, and the junction held 4 bases outside the gene matches. The CDR3 contains 13 residues. The germline gives CDR1 LNHDA, CDR2 SQIVND (reference sequence). The CDR3 nucleotides read TGTGCCAGTAGTTTATCAGGGGGCTACGAGCAGTACTTC. This gives the protein CASSLSGGYEQYF.

The rearrangement uses TRBV5-5 and TRBJ1-4; D perhaps matches TRBD1 (6 bases). V was clipped by 4 bases and J by 3 bases, with 16 bases between them. The CDR3 spans 16 residues. Per germline, CDR1 SGHKS and CDR2 YYEKEE (reference sequence). DNA for the CDR3: TGTGCCAGCAGCCCCGGGGGGCAGGGAGCTAATGAAAAACTGTTTTTT. It is translated as CASSPGGQGANEKLFF.

V gene TRBV30 combines with J gene TRBJ2-2; D call uncertain. CDR1 and CDR2 (germline): GTSNPN, SVGIG (reference sequence). Trimming stripped 1 base from V and 6 bases from J, with 12 bases between. This CDR3 is 14 amino acids long. The CDR3 DNA reads as TGTGCCTGGAGTGGAACCGAAGTCGCCGGGGAGCTGTTTTTT. It translates to CAWSGTEVAGELFF. The whole variable domain, filled in from reference TRBV30 and TRBJ2-2, reads SQTIHQWPATLVQPVGSPLSLECTVEGTSNPNLYWYRQAAGRGLQLLFYSVGIGQISSEVPQNLSASRPQDRQFILSSKKLLLSDSGFYLCAWSGTEVAGELFFGEGSRLTVL.

The V and J genes are TRBV18 and TRBJ2-3; TRBD2 might be the D (6 bases). The CDR3 runs 14 residues. Germline V gene data show CDR1 as KGHSH and CDR2 as LQKENI. Trimming took off 5 bases at V and 1 base at J, with 10 bases between the two ends. Written as DNA, the CDR3 is TGTGCCAGCTCAAGGCGGGAAGGCACAGATACGCAGTATTTT. Translating it yields CASSRREGTDTQYF.

The chain couples TRBV9 to TRBJ2-1; 12 bases are shared with TRBD1. Trimming took 3 bases from V and 9 from J; bases not matched to a gene: 7. CDR3 size: 15 residues. The germline gives CDR1 SGDLS, CDR2 YYNGEE. For the CDR3, the DNA is TGTGCCAGCAGCGGGGGCGGGACAGGGGGCTTTGAGCAGTTCTTC. Its translation: CASSGGGTGGFEQFF.

The genes are TRBV18 and TRBJ1-1; D perhaps matches TRBD1 (6 bases). The CDR3 covers 14 residues. V lost 3 bases, J lost 4 bases, and 12 bases lay in between. In germline, CDR1 is KGHSH, CDR2 LQKENI. The CDR3 nucleotides read TGTGCCAGCTCACCCCCGGGGGGCTCCACTGAAGCTTTCTTT. Encoded protein: CASSPPGGSTEAFF.

The count of this clone is one. The chain employs TRBV12-5 and TRBJ2-1; D possibly corresponds to TRBD1 (6 bases). There are 17 residues in the CDR3. The germline V gene encodes CDR1 LGHNT and CDR2 FRNRAP. Trimming removed 0 bases from V and 0 bases from J, with 12 bases in between. The chain's CDR3 is CASGLVTTGSSYNEQFF. For the CDR3, the DNA is TGTGCTAGTGGTTTGGTAACAACAGGGAGCTCCTACAATGAGCAGTTCTTC.

The chain combines TRBV28 with TRBJ1-3, with TRBD1 matching over 8 bases. The germline V gene encodes CDR1 MDHEN and CDR2 SYDVKM. With V trimmed by 5 bases and J by 3 bases, 9 bases remained unmatched. The CDR3 length is 16 residues. The CDR3 bases are TGTGCCAGCAGTCCACTCCAGGGGGCACTTGGAAACACCATATATTTT. Its translation: CASSPLQGALGNTIYF.

This clone was detected a few times. The chain is built from TRBV6-4 and TRBJ2-2; a weak D match, TRBD2 (5 bases). Germline V gene data show CDR1 as MRHNA and CDR2 as SNTAGT. V lost 5 bases and J 1 base, leaving 11 bases between the germline ends. The CDR3 is made up of 15 amino acids. DNA for the CDR3: TGTGCCAGCAGTCCCCGGACTGGGAACACCGGGGAGCTGTTTTTT. This encodes CASSPRTGNTGELFF.

This clone was detected only once. V and J are TRBV6-1 and TRBJ1-2; maybe TRBD1 (5 bases). Germline values: CDR1 MNHNS, CDR2 SASEGT. The CDR3 loop spans 14 amino acids. V was trimmed by 2 bases and J by 8 bases, leaving 15 bases between them. CDR3 coding DNA: TGTGCCAGCAGTGAAAACGGGTTTAAGGGGGGCTACACCTTC. Its translation is CASSENGFKGGYTF.

This chain uses TRBV5-1 with TRBJ2-3, with 7 bases fitting TRBD1. The CDR3 is 14 residues long. The J segment lost 2 bases and the V segment lost 1 base, leaving 1 base of the junction unmatched. Germline lookup yields CDR1 SGHRS and CDR2 YFSETQ. CDR3 amino acids: CASSLTGATDTQYF. The CDR3 DNA reads TGCGCCAGCAGCTTGACAGGGGCCACAGATACGCAGTATTTT.

The chain links TRBV6-1 to TRBJ2-4; 8 nucleotides align to TRBD2. In germline, CDR1 is MNHNS, CDR2 SASEGT. V trimming: 2 bases; J trimming: 16 bases; junction bases outside the gene matches: 13. This CDR3 contains 14 residues. This CDR3 reads CASSEFPAGGFFYF. CDR3 bases: TGTGCCAGCAGTGAATTTCCTGCGGGGGGCTTTTTTTACTTC.

CDR3 DNA: TGTGCCAGCGGCGCCCTACATGGCTACACCTTC. Amino acid sequence: CASGALHGYTF. The chain combines TRBV28 with TRBJ1-2; D not resolved. Germline-derived CDR1 and CDR2 are MDHEN and SYDVKM. Trimming removed 8 bases at V and 6 bases at J, with 10 bases between. This CDR3 region has 11 residues.

This clone has just a few counts. The chain uses TRBV30 and TRBJ1-1; D is perhaps TRBD1 (6 bases). Germline CDR1 reads GTSNPN; CDR2 reads SVGIG (reference sequence). The CDR3 runs to 13 residues. Trimming left V 0 bases short and J 1 base short, with 6 bases between. Written as DNA, the CDR3 is TGTGCCTGGAGTGTAGGGGGGAACACTGAAGCTTTCTTT. It encodes CAWSVGGNTEAFF.

The J gene is TRBJ2-2, the V gene TRBV19; 7 positions match TRBD2. The CDR3 spans 16 residues. V was clipped by 6 bases and J by 7 bases; unmatched bases: 14. Germline V gene sequence: CDR1 LNHDA, CDR2 SQIVND (reference sequence). The CDR3 DNA reads TGTGCCAGTAGGTCGGAGTCTAGCGGATCCATCGGGGAGCTGTTTTTT. Residues: CASRSESSGSIGELFF.

V and J are TRBV29-1 and TRBJ2-1, with D unclear. V gave up 3 bases and J gave up 0 bases, with 3 bases separating them. Germline V gene lookup returns CDR1 SQVTM and CDR2 ANQGSEA. This CDR3 contains 12 residues. CDR3 nucleotides: TGCAGCGTTGAGAGCTCCTACAATGAGCAGTTCTTC. Translating gives CSVESSYNEQFF.

This chain joins TRBV6-5 and TRBJ1-3; possibly TRBD1 for D (6 bases). The V end lost 2 bases, the J end lost 0 bases, and 11 bases lay between the germline ends. Germline-derived CDR1 and CDR2 are MNHEY and SVGAGI. The CDR3 has 16 residues. CDR3 DNA: TGTGCCAGCAGTTACAACGGACAGAGCTCTGGAAACACCATATATTTT. Amino acids: CASSYNGQSSGNTIYF.

This clone was detected once. This chain joins TRBV7-9 and TRBJ2-2, with TRBD2 matching over 11 bases. The germline CDR1 and CDR2 sequences are SEHNR and FQNEAQ (reference sequence). V lost 5 bases, J lost 1 base, and 6 bases stayed unmatched. The CDR3 covers 17 residues. The CDR3 bases are TGTGCCAGCAGCATGCGACTAGCGGGGCTGAACACCGGGGAGCTGTTTTTT. It encodes CASSMRLAGLNTGELFF.

The chain recombines TRBV7-2 with TRBJ2-3; 7 bases line up with TRBD2. CDR1 is SGHTA and CDR2 is FQGNSA in the germline V gene. This CDR3 region has 16 residues. Trimming removed 4 bases from V and 0 bases from J; junction bases left unmatched: 7. The CDR3 bases are TGTGCCAGCAGCTCTTCTAGCGGAACTAGCACAGATACGCAGTATTTT. Its translation is CASSSSSGTSTDTQYF.

The chain uses TRBV7-9 and TRBJ1-4; D remains ambiguous. Deletions cut 4 bases from V and 5 bases from J, with 14 bases between. The CDR3 is 15 amino acids. Germline V gene data show CDR1 as SEHNR and CDR2 as FQNEAQ (reference sequence). The chain's CDR3 is CASSYGGPRNEKLFF. CDR3 sequence (DNA): TGTGCCAGCAGCTACGGAGGGCCGAGAAATGAAAAACTGTTTTTT.

The chain joins TRBV12-5 to TRBJ1-1; D gene uncertain. V lost 3 bases and J 0 bases, leaving 17 bases between the germline ends. In germline, CDR1 is LGHNT, CDR2 FRNRAP. This CDR3 comprises 17 residues. The CDR3 DNA reads as TGTGCTAGTGGTTTCACCCTTCTTGACAACATGAACACTGAAGCTTTCTTT. It codes for CASGFTLLDNMNTEAFF.

The gene calls are TRBV6-1 and TRBJ1-1; 8 bases align to TRBD1. Germline assignment: CDR1 MNHNS and CDR2 SASEGT. This CDR3 comprises 15 residues. Trimming took 3 bases from V and 5 from J; bases not matched to a gene: 8. Here the CDR3 DNA reads TGTGCCAGCAGTGACCTGGACAGGGAGGGGACTGAAGCTTTCTTT. Translation: CASSDLDREGTEAFF.

The CDR3 coding sequence is TGTGCCAGTAGTCCGGGACTACCCTACGAGCAGTACTTC. Translation: CASSPGLPYEQYF. V and J are TRBV19 and TRBJ2-7; 7 nucleotides match TRBD2. This CDR3 region has 13 residues. V was clipped by 5 bases and J by 2 bases; unmatched bases: 3. In germline, CDR1 is LNHDA, CDR2 SQIVND (reference sequence).

The rearrangement joins TRBV19 to TRBJ1-5; 7 bases are shared with TRBD1. This CDR3 has 15 amino acids. CDR1 and CDR2 (germline): LNHDA, SQIVND (reference sequence). Trimming took 7 bases from V and 5 from J; bases not matched to a gene: 11. DNA for the CDR3: TGTGCCAGTAACAAGGGGGCCCGGGGGGATCAGCCCCAGCATTTT. Protein: CASNKGARGDQPQHF.

The gene calls are TRBV7-6 and TRBJ2-7, with D possibly matching TRBD1 (6 bases). This CDR3 contains 15 residues. In germline, CDR1 is SGHVS, CDR2 FNYEAQ. Trimming took off 4 bases at V and 5 bases at J, with 18 bases between the two ends. Here the CDR3 reads CASSSSRPGQDEQYF. The CDR3 nucleotides read TGTGCCAGCAGCTCCTCCCGACCGGGACAAGACGAGCAGTACTTC.

The rearrangement joins TRBV5-1 to TRBJ2-5, with D maybe TRBD1 (6 bases). V lost 2 bases, J lost 1 base, and 9 bases lay in between. Germline V gives CDR1 SGHRS, CDR2 YFSETQ. The CDR3 has 14 residues. The CDR3 reads CASSFLTGQETQYF. In DNA, the CDR3 is TGCGCCAGCAGCTTCCTGACAGGCCAAGAGACCCAGTACTTC.

The chain couples TRBV27 to TRBJ2-5; TRBD1 aligns across 10 bases. CDR1 MNHEY and CDR2 SMNVEV come from the germline V gene (reference sequence). The trim removed 8 bases at V and 5 bases at J, leaving 14 bases unmatched. CDR3 length: 16 residues. In nucleotides, the CDR3 is TGTGCCAGCGGACGGGGGGCCGGGACAGGGGTCGAGACCCAGTACTTC. Encoded protein: CASGRGAGTGVETQYF.

This chain uses TRBV19 with TRBJ1-2, with 12 nucleotides matching TRBD1. Unmatched junction bases numbered 5, after V lost 5 bases and J lost 4 bases. The CDR3 runs to 15 residues. Germline CDR1 reads LNHDA; CDR2 reads SQIVND (reference sequence). The CDR3 nucleotides are TGTGCCAGTAGTTTGGGACAGGGGGCTGGCTATGGCTACACCTTC. The encoded protein is CASSLGQGAGYGYTF. Based on the CDR3 plus reference TRBV19 and TRBJ1-2, the full variable domain is DGGITQSPKYLFRKEGQNVTLSCEQNLNHDAMYWYRQDPGQGLRLIYYSQIVNDFQKGDIAEGYSVSREKKESFPLTVTSAQKNPTAFYLCASSLGQGAGYGYTFGSGTRLTVV.